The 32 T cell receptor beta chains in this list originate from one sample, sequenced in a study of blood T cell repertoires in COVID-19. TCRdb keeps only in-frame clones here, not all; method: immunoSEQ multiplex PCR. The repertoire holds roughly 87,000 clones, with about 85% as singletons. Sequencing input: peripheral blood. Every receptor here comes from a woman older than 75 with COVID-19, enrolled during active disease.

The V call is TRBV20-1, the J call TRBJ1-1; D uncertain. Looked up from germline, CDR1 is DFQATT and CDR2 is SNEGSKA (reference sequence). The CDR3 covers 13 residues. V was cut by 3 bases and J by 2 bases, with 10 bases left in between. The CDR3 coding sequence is TGCAGTGCTAGTTCACAGCCTAACACTGAAGCTTTCTTT. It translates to CSASSQPNTEAFF.

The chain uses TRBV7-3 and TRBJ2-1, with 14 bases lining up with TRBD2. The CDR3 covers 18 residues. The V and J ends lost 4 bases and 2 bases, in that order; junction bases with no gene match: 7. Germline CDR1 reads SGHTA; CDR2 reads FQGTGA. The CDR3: CASSSGLAGGVPYNEQFF. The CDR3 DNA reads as TGTGCCAGCAGCTCCGGACTAGCGGGGGGTGTTCCCTACAATGAGCAGTTCTTC.

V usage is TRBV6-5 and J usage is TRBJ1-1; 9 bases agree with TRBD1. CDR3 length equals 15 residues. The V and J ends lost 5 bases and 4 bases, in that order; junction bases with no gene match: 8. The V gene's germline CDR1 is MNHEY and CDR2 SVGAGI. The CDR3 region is CASSSPGTGSTEAFF. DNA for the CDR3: TGTGCCAGCAGTAGTCCCGGGACAGGGAGCACTGAAGCTTTCTTT.

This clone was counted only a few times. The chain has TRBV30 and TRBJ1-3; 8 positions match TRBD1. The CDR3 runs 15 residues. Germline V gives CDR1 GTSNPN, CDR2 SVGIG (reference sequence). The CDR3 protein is CAYSSRGRGGNTIYF. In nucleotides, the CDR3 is TGTGCGTACTCGAGCAGGGGGCGAGGGGGAAACACCATATATTTT.

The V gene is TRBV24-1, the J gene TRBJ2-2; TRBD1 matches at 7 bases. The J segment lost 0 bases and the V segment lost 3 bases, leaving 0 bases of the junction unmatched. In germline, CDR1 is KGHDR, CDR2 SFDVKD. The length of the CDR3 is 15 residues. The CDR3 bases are TGTGCCACCAGTGATACAGGGGCGAACACCGGGGAGCTGTTTTTT. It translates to CATSDTGANTGELFF.

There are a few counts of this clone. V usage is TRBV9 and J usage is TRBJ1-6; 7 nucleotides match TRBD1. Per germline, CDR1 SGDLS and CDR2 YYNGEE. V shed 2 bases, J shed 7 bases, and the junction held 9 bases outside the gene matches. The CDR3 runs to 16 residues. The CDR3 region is CASSVSGTERNSPLHF. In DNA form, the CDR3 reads TGTGCCAGCAGCGTGTCCGGGACAGAAAGGAATTCACCCCTCCACTTT.

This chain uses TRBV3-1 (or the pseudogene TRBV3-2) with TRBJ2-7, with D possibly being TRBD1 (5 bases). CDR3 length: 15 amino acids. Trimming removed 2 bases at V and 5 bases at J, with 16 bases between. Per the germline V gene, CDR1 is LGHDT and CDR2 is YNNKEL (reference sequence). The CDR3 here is CASSQWQGKVDEQYF. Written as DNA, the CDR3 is TGTGCCAGCAGCCAATGGCAGGGTAAAGTCGACGAGCAGTACTTC.

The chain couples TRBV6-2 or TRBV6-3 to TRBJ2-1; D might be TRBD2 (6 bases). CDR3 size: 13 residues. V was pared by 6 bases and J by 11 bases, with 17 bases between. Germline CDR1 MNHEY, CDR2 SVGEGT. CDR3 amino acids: CASSRTGTFKQFF. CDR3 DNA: TGTGCCAGCAGCCGGACCGGGACTTTTAAGCAGTTCTTC.

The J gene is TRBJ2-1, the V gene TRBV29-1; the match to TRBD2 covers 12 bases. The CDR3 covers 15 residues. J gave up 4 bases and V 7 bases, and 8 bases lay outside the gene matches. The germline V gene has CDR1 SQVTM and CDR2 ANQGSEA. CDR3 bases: TGCAGCGAACCTCTAGCGGGAGGGCCATACAATGAGCAGTTCTTC. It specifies CSEPLAGGPYNEQFF.

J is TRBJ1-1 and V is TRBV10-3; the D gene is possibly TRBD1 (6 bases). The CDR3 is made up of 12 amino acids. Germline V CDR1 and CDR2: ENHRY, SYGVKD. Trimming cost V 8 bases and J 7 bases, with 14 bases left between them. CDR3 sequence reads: CAIGYQGLEAFF. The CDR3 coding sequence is TGTGCCATCGGGTACCAGGGGCTTGAAGCTTTCTTT.

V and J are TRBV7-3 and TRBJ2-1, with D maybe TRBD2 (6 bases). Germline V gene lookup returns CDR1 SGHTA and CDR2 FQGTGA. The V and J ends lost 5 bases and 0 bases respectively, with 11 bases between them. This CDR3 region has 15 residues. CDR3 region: CASSPAGSSYNEQFF. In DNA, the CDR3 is TGTGCCAGCAGCCCCGCCGGGAGCTCCTACAATGAGCAGTTCTTC.

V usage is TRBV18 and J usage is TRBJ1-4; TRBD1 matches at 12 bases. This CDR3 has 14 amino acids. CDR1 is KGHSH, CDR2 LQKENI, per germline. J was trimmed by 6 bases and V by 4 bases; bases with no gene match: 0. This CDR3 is CASSRDRGHEKLFF. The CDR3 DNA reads TGTGCCAGCTCACGGGACAGGGGGCATGAAAAACTGTTTTTT.

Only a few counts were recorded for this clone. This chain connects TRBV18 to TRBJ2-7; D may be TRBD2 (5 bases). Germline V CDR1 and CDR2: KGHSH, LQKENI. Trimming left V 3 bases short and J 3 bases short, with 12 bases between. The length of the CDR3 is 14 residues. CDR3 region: CASSPFGADYEQYF. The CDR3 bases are TGTGCCAGCTCACCCTTCGGAGCGGACTACGAGCAGTACTTC.

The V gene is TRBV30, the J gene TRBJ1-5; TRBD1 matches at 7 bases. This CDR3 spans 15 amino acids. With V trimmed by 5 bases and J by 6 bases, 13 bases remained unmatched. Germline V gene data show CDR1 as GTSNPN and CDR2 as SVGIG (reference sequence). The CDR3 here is CAWGILGRDSQPQHF. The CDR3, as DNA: TGTGCCTGGGGGATACTCGGCAGGGACAGTCAGCCCCAGCATTTT. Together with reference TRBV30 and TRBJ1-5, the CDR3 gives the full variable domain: SQTIHQWPATLVQPVGSPLSLECTVEGTSNPNLYWYRQAAGRGLQLLFYSVGIGQISSEVPQNLSASRPQDRQFILSSKKLLLSDSGFYLCAWGILGRDSQPQHFGDGTRLSIL.

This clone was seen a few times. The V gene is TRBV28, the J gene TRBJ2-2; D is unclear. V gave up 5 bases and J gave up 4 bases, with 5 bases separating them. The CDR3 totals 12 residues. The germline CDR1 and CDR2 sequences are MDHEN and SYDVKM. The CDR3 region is CASSPFTGELFF. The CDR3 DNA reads TGTGCCAGCAGTCCTTTCACCGGGGAGCTGTTTTTT.

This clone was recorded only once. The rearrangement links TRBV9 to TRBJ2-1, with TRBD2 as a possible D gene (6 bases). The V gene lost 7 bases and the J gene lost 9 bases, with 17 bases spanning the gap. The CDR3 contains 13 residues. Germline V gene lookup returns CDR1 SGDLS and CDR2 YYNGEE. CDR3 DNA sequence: TGTGCCAGCTCAGGACGGGAGTGGGGTGAGCAGTTCTTC. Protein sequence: CASSGREWGEQFF.

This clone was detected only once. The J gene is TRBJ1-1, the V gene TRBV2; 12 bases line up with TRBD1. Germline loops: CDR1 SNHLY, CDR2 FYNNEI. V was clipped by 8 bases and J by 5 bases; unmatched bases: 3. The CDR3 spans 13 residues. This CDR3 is CASGGQGATEAFF. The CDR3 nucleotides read TGTGCCAGCGGGGGACAGGGGGCAACTGAAGCTTTCTTT.

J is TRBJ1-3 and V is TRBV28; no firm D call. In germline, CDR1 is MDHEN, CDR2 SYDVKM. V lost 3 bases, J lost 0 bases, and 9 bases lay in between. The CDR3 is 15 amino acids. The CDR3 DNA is TGTGCCAGCAGTTTCCGCAGAATCTCTGGAAACACCATATATTTT. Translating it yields CASSFRRISGNTIYF.

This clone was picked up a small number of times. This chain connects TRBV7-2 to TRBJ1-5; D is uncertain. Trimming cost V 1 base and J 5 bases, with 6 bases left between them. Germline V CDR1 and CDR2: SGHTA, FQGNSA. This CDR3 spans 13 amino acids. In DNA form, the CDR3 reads TGTGCCAGCAGCTTAGGACTGTATCAGCCCCAGCATTTT. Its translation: CASSLGLYQPQHF.

CDR3 in DNA: TGTGCCACCAGTGATCCTAGCGGATGGAGCTCCTACAATGAGCAGTTCTTC. It encodes CATSDPSGWSSYNEQFF. This chain links TRBV24-1 with TRBJ2-1; 7 bases map to TRBD2. CDR1 KGHDR and CDR2 SFDVKD come from the germline V gene. The CDR3 sequence is 17 residues long. V lost 3 bases, J lost 0 bases, and 7 bases stayed unmatched.

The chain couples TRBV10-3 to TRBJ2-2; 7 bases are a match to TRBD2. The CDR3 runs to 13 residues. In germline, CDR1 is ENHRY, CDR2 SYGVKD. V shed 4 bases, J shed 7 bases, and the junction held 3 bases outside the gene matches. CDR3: CAISARTSGELFF. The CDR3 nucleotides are TGTGCCATCAGTGCCCGGACTAGCGGGGAGCTGTTTTTT.

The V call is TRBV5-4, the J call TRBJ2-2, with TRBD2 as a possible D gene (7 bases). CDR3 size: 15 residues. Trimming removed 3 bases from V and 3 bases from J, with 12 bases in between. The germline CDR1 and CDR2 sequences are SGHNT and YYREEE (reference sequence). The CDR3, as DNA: TGTGCCAGCAGCTGGGGGGGCCGGGACACCGGGGAGCTGTTTTTT. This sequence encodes CASSWGGRDTGELFF.

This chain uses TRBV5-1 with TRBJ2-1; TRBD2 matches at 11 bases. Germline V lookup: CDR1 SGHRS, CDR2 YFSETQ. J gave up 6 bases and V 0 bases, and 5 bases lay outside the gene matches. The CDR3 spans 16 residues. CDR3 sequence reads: CASSLETSGIRNEQFF. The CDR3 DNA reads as TGCGCCAGCAGCTTGGAGACTAGCGGGATTCGCAATGAGCAGTTCTTC.

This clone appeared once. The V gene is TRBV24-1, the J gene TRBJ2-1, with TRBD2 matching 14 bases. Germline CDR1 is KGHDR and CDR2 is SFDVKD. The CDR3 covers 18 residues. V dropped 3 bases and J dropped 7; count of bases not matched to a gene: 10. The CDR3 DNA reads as TGTGCCACCAGTGATGCAGGACTAGCGGGAGGAGCATTTAATGAGCAGTTCTTC. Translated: CATSDAGLAGGAFNEQFF.

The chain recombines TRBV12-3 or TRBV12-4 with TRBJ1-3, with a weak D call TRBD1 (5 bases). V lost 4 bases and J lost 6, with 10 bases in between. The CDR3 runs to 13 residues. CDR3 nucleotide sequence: TGTGCCAGCAGTTCGTGGGGCGAAAACACCATATATTTT. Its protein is CASSSWGENTIYF.

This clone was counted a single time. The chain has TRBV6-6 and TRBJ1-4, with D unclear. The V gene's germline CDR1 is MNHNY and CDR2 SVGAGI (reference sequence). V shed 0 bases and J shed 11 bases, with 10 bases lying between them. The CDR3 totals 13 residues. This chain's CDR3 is CASSYSPSEKLFF. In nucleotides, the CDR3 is TGTGCCAGCAGTTACTCGCCTAGCGAGAAACTGTTTTTT.

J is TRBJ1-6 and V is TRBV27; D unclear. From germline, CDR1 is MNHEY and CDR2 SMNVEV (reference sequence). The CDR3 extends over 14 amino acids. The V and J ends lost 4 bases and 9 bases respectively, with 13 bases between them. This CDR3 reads CASSSLRWFSPLHF. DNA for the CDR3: TGTGCCAGCAGTTCACTTCGGTGGTTTTCACCCCTCCACTTT.

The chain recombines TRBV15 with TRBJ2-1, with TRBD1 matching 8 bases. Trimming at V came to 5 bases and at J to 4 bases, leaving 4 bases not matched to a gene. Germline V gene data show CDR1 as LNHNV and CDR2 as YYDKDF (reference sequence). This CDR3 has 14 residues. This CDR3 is CATSDGQGYNEQFF. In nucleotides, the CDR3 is TGTGCCACCAGCGACGGACAGGGTTACAATGAGCAGTTCTTC. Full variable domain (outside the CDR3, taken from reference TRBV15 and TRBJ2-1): DAMVIQNPRYQVTQFGKPVTLSCSQTLNHNVMYWYQQKSSQAPKLLFHYYDKDFNNEADTPDNFQSRRPNTSFCFLDIRSPGLGDTAMYLCATSDGQGYNEQFFGPGTRLTVL.

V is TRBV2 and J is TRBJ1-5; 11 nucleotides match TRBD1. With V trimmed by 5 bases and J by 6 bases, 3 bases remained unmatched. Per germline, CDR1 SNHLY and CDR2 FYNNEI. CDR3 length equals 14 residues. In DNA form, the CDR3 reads TGTGCCAGCAGTAGGACAGGGGGCCTTCAGCCCCAGCATTTT. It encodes CASSRTGGLQPQHF.

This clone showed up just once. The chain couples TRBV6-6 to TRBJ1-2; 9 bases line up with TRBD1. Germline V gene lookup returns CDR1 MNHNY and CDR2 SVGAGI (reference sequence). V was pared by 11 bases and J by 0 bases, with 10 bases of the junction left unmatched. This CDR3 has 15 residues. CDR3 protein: CAGSGTGSSNYGYTF. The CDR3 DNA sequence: TGTGCCGGGTCCGGGACAGGGTCCTCTAACTATGGCTACACCTTC.

CDR3 bases: TGTGCCAGCAGGACCCGGGCAGGGGTCTTTTACGAGCAGTACTTC. Translating it yields CASRTRAGVFYEQYF. The rearrangement uses TRBV27 and TRBJ2-7; D is possibly TRBD1 (6 bases). The CDR3 runs 15 residues. Trimming stripped 6 bases from V and 4 bases from J, with 19 bases between. CDR1 and CDR2 (germline): MNHEY, SMNVEV (reference sequence).

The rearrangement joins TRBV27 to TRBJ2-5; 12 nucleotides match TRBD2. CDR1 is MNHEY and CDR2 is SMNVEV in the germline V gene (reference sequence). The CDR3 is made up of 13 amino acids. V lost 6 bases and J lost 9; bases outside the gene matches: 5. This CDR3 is CASRPSSGGAQYF. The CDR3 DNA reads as TGTGCCAGCAGACCGTCTAGCGGGGGGGCCCAGTACTTC.